This is a list of T cell receptor beta chains from one sample in a study of post-analysis software for immune sequencing data. TCRdb independently ran MiXCR on the PCR reads; one entry per CDR3 protein. The sample carries about 500,000 distinct CDR3 sequences, approximately 45% recorded once. What was sequenced was blood. The source is a girl aged 10-17 years with multiple sclerosis. Each CDR3 is given with its conserved first and last residue. The D gene is left open where the match is weak. The size entry is marked missing in some rows and otherwise reads once, few, many or a size class.

V	D	J	size	DNA	CDR3
TRBV28	TRBD1	TRBJ2-7	.	TGTGCCGGCAGTCTAAGGACAGGGGGTAACGAGCAGTACTTC	CAGSLRTGGNEQYF
TRBV5-1	.	TRBJ2-1	.	TGCGCCAGCGGCGGACGCGATAGCGGCTCCTACAATGAGCAGTTCTTC	CASGGRDSGSYNEQFF
TRBV5-1	.	TRBJ2-7	once	TGCGCCAGCAGCCCGGCGGACGTCTCCTACAATGAGCAGTACTTC	CASSPADVSYNEQYF
TRBV9	.	TRBJ2-6	.	TGTGCCAGCACAAACTCCGGGGGGGCCAACGTCCTGACTTTC	CASTNSGGANVLTF
TRBV3-1	TRBD1	TRBJ2-1	few	TGTGCCAGCAGCCAAACCGGGACAGTATACAATGAGCAGTTCTTC	CASSQTGTVYNEQFF
TRBV29-1	.	TRBJ2-7	few	TGCAGCGTTGCACGCAACCGTGGGGGCCCTTACGAGCAGTACTTC	CSVARNRGGPYEQYF
TRBV5-1	TRBD1	TRBJ2-5	.	TGCGCCAGCAGCTTGGTTCAGGGGGTCGTAGAGACCCAGTACTTC	CASSLVQGVVETQYF
TRBV29-1	TRBD1	TRBJ2-4	few	TGCAGCGGGACAGGGGTCAAAAACATTCAGTACTTC	CSGTGVKNIQYF
TRBV15	.	TRBJ1-1	few	TGTGCCACCAGCAGAGATCCGGAAGACACTGAAGCTTTCTTT	CATSRDPEDTEAFF
TRBV5-6	TRBD2	TRBJ2-1	.	TGTGCCAGCAGCTTGGGGACTAGCGGGCTTTTAGATGAGCAGTTCTTC	CASSLGTSGLLDEQFF
TRBV10-3	.	TRBJ2-3	.	TGTGCCATCGGGCTTAATAGCGGAAGCACAGATACGCAGTATTTT	CAIGLNSGSTDTQYF
TRBV20-1	TRBD2	TRBJ2-3	many	TGCAGTGCCCGACTAGCGGGGAACACAGATACGCAGTATTTT	CSARLAGNTDTQYF
TRBV12-3/TRBV12-4	.	TRBJ1-2	few	TGTGCCAGCAGTTCCCCGGGGCGACTCTATGGCTACACCTTC	CASSSPGRLYGYTF
TRBV12-3/TRBV12-4	TRBD2	TRBJ2-7	.	TGTGCCAGCGGGCTAGGGGAGGGGTCCTACGAGCAGTACTTC	CASGLGEGSYEQYF
TRBV25-1	.	TRBJ1-1	.	TGTGCCAGCATACCGGAAAGAGTGGGTATGAACACTGAAGCTTTCTTT	CASIPERVGMNTEAFF
TRBV20-1	TRBD1	TRBJ1-5	.	TGCAGTGCTAGAGCACCCGCAGGGGGCGGATATAGCAATCAGCCCCAGCATTTT	CSARAPAGGGYSNQPQHF
TRBV4-1	.	TRBJ1-1	.	TGCGCCAGCAGCCAAGAAGGGTTTCTCAACACTGAAGCTTTCTTT	CASSQEGFLNTEAFF
TRBV19	TRBD1	TRBJ2-5	.	TGTGCCAGTAGGAACAAGGGGGCGACGGAGACCCAGTACTTC	CASRNKGATETQYF
TRBV20-1	.	TRBJ1-6	.	TGCAGTGCTAGAGTCGGGTCTAATAATTCACCCCTCCACTTT	CSARVGSNNSPLHF
TRBV2	TRBD1	TRBJ2-5	.	TGTGCCAGCAGTCGAGACAGGGGTAAAGAGACCCAGTACTTC	CASSRDRGKETQYF
TRBV7-2	TRBD2	TRBJ2-7	.	TGTGCCAGCAGCCTCACTAGCGCCTCCTACGAGCAGTACTTC	CASSLTSASYEQYF
TRBV7-2	TRBD2	TRBJ2-7	few	TGTGCCAGCCAGCGGGAGTTCTCCTACGAGCAGTACTTC	CASQREFSYEQYF
TRBV29-1	TRBD2	TRBJ2-1	.	TGCAGCGTCCTAAGCGGGAGTCCCTACAATGAGCAGTTCTTC	CSVLSGSPYNEQFF
TRBV20-1	TRBD2	TRBJ2-3	.	TGCAGTGCTAGAGGGCGAACTAGCGGCCGTACTAGTACAGATACGCAGTATTTT	CSARGRTSGRTSTDTQYF
TRBV12-3/TRBV12-4	TRBD1	TRBJ1-6	.	TGTGCCAGCAGTTTAGGGACAGGGGTGTCCTCACCCCTCCACTTT	CASSLGTGVSSPLHF
TRBV15	.	TRBJ2-1	.	TGTGCCACCAGCAGAGATAGGGGGGAGAGTTCCTACAATGAGCAGTTCTTC	CATSRDRGESSYNEQFF
TRBV7-2	TRBD1	TRBJ1-2	.	TGTGCCAGCAGCCCCTCGTGGACAGGGGATCTCTATGGCTACACCTTC	CASSPSWTGDLYGYTF
TRBV29-1	.	TRBJ2-7	few	TGCAGCGTTGTAGTTTCAGGGGCTGACGAGCAGTACTTC	CSVVVSGADEQYF
TRBV28	TRBD2	TRBJ2-7	few	TGTGCCAGCAGTTTCGAAGGGGCTAGCGGGAGGTCTACCTACGAGCAGTACTTC	CASSFEGASGRSTYEQYF
TRBV12-3/TRBV12-4	.	TRBJ2-3	.	TGTGCCAGCAAGGGAGGGACAGAGATGACAGATGCGCAGTATTTT	CASKGGTEMTDAQYF
TRBV29-1	.	TRBJ1-2	.	TGCAGCGTTGAAAAGTCTTCAAACTATGGCTACACCTTC	CSVEKSSNYGYTF
TRBV28	TRBD1	TRBJ2-7	.	TGTGCCAGCAGTTTTTCTAGGGGGCGAGACTACGAGCAGTACTTC	CASSFSRGRDYEQYF
TRBV7-9	.	TRBJ2-5	.	TGTGCCAGCAGCCCCATCCCGATGGAGACCCAGTACTTC	CASSPIPMETQYF
TRBV20-1	.	TRBJ1-1	.	TGCAGTGCTAGCGGGGCCGGTGAAGCTTTCTTT	CSASGAGEAFF
TRBV5-5	.	TRBJ2-7	.	TGTGCCAGCAGCTTGGGCGGACAGCCTAAAAGAGAGCAGTACTTC	CASSLGGQPKREQYF